This entry lists 19 T cell receptor beta chains sequenced from one sample in a study of control samples from healthy donors and cancer patients. The protocol was immunoSEQ multiplex PCR, while the TCRdb copy is restricted to in-frame clones and leaves out a portion. The repertoire has fewer than 300,000 clones, around 79% of them found once; the top ten carry roughly 14%. The sequencing sample was made of PBMCs. The source is a woman in her sixties with lung cancer.

The V call is TRBV6-1, the J call TRBJ1-1; tentatively, D is TRBD1 (6 bases). Trimming took 3 bases from V and 7 from J, leaving 12 bases between them. In germline, CDR1 is MNHNS, CDR2 SASEGT. This CDR3 has 13 residues. Here the CDR3 reads CASSESQGIEAFF. In nucleotides, the CDR3 is TGTGCCAGCAGTGAGTCACAGGGAATTGAAGCTTTCTTT.

In regard to this clone: This sample also contains other DNA sequences that code for the same CDR3. The V and J genes are TRBV7-2 and TRBJ2-3, with 7 positions matching TRBD2. The ends lost 9 bases at V and 0 bases at J; junction bases unmatched: 6. This CDR3 spans 14 amino acids. Germline values: CDR1 SGHTA, CDR2 FQGNSA. The CDR3 nucleotides are TGTGCCAGTGGCGGGGGAGGGAGCACAGATACGCAGTATTTT. This gives the protein CASGGGGSTDTQYF.

This chain connects TRBV5-1 to TRBJ1-1; the D is unclear. This CDR3 region has 14 residues. Germline CDR1 reads SGHRS; CDR2 reads YFSETQ. The V and J ends lost 4 bases and 1 base respectively, with 11 bases between them. CDR3 residues: CASSPPGWNTEAFF. As DNA, the CDR3 is TGCGCCAGCAGCCCCCCGGGATGGAACACTGAAGCTTTCTTT.

This chain uses TRBV4-2 with TRBJ1-2; D call uncertain. Germline V gives CDR1 LGHNA, CDR2 YNFKEQ. CDR3 length: 12 amino acids. The V and J ends lost 1 base and 5 bases respectively, with 5 bases between them. This CDR3 reads CASSQVGYGYTF. The DNA for the CDR3 is TGTGCCAGCAGCCAAGTGGGATATGGCTACACCTTC.

This rearrangement joins TRBV20-1 to TRBJ2-2; 7 nucleotides match TRBD2. Germline CDR1 is DFQATT and CDR2 is SNEGSKA (reference sequence). V was pared by 3 bases and J by 1 base, with 2 bases of the junction left unmatched. The CDR3 covers 14 residues. The CDR3 here is CSASSGQNTGELFF. CDR3 in DNA: TGCAGTGCTAGTAGCGGGCAGAACACCGGGGAGCTGTTTTTT.

On this clone itself: Other nucleotide sequences in the sample specify the same CDR3. CDR3 DNA: TGTGCCAGCAGTTACGGTCAGGGACGCGTCCCCTCACCCCTCCACTTT. It is translated as CASSYGQGRVPSPLHF. The rearrangement joins TRBV6-5 to TRBJ1-6; D is perhaps TRBD1 (5 bases). Germline V gives CDR1 MNHEY, CDR2 SVGAGI. The CDR3 runs 16 residues. V was cut by 2 bases and J by 10 bases, with 18 bases left in between.

The chain is built from TRBV6-6 and TRBJ2-1, with a tentative D call TRBD1 (5 bases). This CDR3 contains 15 residues. CDR1 is MNHNY, CDR2 SVGAGI, per germline (reference sequence). Deletions cut 2 bases from V and 5 bases from J, with 13 bases between. The CDR3 here is CASSYQGASHNEQFF. The CDR3 DNA reads TGTGCCAGCAGTTACCAAGGGGCTAGTCACAATGAGCAGTTCTTC.

The V and J genes are TRBV20-1 and TRBJ1-4; no definite D call. V was shortened by 6 bases and J by 8 bases, with 7 bases between the two germline ends. Germline-derived CDR1 and CDR2 are DFQATT and SNEGSKA (reference sequence). This CDR3 comprises 10 residues. CDR3 sequence reads: CSARLEKLFF. The CDR3 region has the DNA TGCAGTGCCCGTTTGGAAAAACTGTTTTTT.

The chain uses TRBV6-5 and TRBJ1-3; TRBD1 agrees at 7 bases. Germline CDR1 and CDR2: MNHEY and SVGAGI. J was trimmed by 0 bases and V by 8 bases; bases with no gene match: 7. The CDR3 runs to 15 residues. CDR3 nucleotides: TGTGCCAGCCGCGTGGGGGACAGCTCTGGAAACACCATATATTTT. This gives the protein CASRVGDSSGNTIYF.

The chain is built from TRBV6-1 and TRBJ1-6; TRBD1 might be the D (5 bases). This CDR3 contains 16 residues. The germline gives CDR1 MNHNS, CDR2 SASEGT. The V gene lost 0 bases and the J gene lost 5 bases, with 11 bases spanning the gap. CDR3 protein: CASSEAETVNNSPLHF. The CDR3, as DNA: TGTGCCAGCAGTGAAGCGGAGACAGTAAATAATTCACCCCTCCACTTT.

The CDR3: CASATAGAQETQYF. CDR3 coding DNA: TGTGCCAGCGCGACTGCAGGGGCCCAAGAGACCCAGTACTTC. The chain links TRBV11-2 to TRBJ2-5; possibly TRBD1 for D (6 bases). Germline values: CDR1 SGHAT, CDR2 FQNNGV. The CDR3 runs to 14 residues. V shed 8 bases and J shed 1 base, with 14 bases lying between them.

V and J are TRBV11-2 and TRBJ1-2, with D unresolved. Germline values: CDR1 SGHAT, CDR2 FQNNGV. Trimming removed 0 bases from V and 0 bases from J, with 8 bases in between. The CDR3 is made up of 15 amino acids. CDR3 loop: CASSLDSGSNYGYTF. The CDR3 DNA follows: TGTGCCAGCAGCTTAGATTCGGGGTCTAACTATGGCTACACCTTC.

The gene calls are TRBV7-7 and TRBJ2-7; unclear D gene. The V end lost 2 bases, the J end lost 5 bases, and 10 bases lay between the germline ends. This CDR3 region has 13 residues. Germline CDR1 is SSHAT and CDR2 is FNYEAQ (reference sequence). CDR3 DNA: TGTGCCAGCAGCTTAAACCAGAACAACGAGCAGTACTTC. Translating it yields CASSLNQNNEQYF. The full variable domain, with the rest looked up from reference TRBV7-7 and TRBJ2-7, is GAGVSQSPRYKVTKRGQDVTLRCDPISSHATLYWYQQALGQGPEFLTYFNYEAQPDKSGLPSDRFSAERPEGSISTLTIQRTEQRDSAMYRCASSLNQNNEQYFGPGTRLTVT.

The CDR3: CASSQTAGVSEAFF. CDR3 in DNA: TGTGCCAGCAGCCAAACAGCGGGGGTCTCTGAAGCTTTCTTT. The chain recombines TRBV3-1 (or the pseudogene TRBV3-2) with TRBJ1-1; maybe TRBD1 (5 bases). The CDR3 runs 14 residues. The germline V gene encodes CDR1 LGHDT and CDR2 YNNKEL (reference sequence). V lost 2 bases and J lost 6, with 13 bases in between.

Here the CDR3 DNA reads TGTGCCAGCAGCGTAGGGGAAGGGAGACTTGGCTACACCTTC. As protein: CASSVGEGRLGYTF. The gene calls are TRBV9 and TRBJ1-2; D gene ambiguous. Germline V gene lookup returns CDR1 SGDLS and CDR2 YYNGEE. Trimming removed 0 bases at V and 7 bases at J, with 13 bases between. The CDR3 covers 14 residues.

The chain recombines TRBV27 with TRBJ2-2; possibly TRBD1 or TRBD2 for D (5 bases each). Trimming shortened V by 4 bases and J by 7 bases, and 13 bases separated the two germline ends. The CDR3 covers 14 residues. Germline assignment: CDR1 MNHEY and CDR2 SMNVEV (reference sequence). The CDR3 is CASSSPLRGGELFF. CDR3 nucleotides: TGTGCCAGCAGTTCACCCTTGAGGGGCGGGGAGCTGTTTTTT.

V is TRBV19 and J is TRBJ1-2, with a weak D call TRBD1 (6 bases). Looked up from germline, CDR1 is LNHDA and CDR2 is SQIVND (reference sequence). Trimming cost V 7 bases and J 8 bases, with 23 bases left between them. This CDR3 has 15 residues. In DNA form, the CDR3 reads TGTGCCAGTACCCCCCGGGGGGACCAGGGGTCCGGCTACACCTTC. Residues: CASTPRGDQGSGYTF.

The chain is built from TRBV11-2 and TRBJ1-3, with D possibly TRBD1 on 5 matching bases. Germline V gene sequence: CDR1 SGHAT, CDR2 FQNNGV. The germline V and J ends were trimmed by 11 bases and 0 bases, with 8 bases remaining between them. There are 12 residues in the CDR3. The CDR3 coding sequence is TGTGCCGGTCAGGGCTCTGGAAACACCATATATTTT. Translation gives CAGQGSGNTIYF. The whole variable domain, remainder taken from reference TRBV11-2 and TRBJ1-3, is EAGVAQSPRYKIIEKRQSVAFWCNPISGHATLYWYQQILGQGPKLLIQFQNNGVVDDSQLPKDRFSAERLKGVDSTLKIQPAKLEDSAVYLCAGQGSGNTIYFGEGSWLTVV.

The V and J genes are TRBV2 and TRBJ1-5; tentative D call: TRBD1 (6 bases). V was pared by 5 bases and J by 7 bases, with 12 bases between. CDR1 is SNHLY and CDR2 is FYNNEI in the germline V gene. This CDR3 is built from 13 residues. The CDR3 region is CASSKGHRQPQHF. The CDR3 DNA is TGTGCCAGCAGTAAGGGACACAGGCAGCCCCAGCATTTT.